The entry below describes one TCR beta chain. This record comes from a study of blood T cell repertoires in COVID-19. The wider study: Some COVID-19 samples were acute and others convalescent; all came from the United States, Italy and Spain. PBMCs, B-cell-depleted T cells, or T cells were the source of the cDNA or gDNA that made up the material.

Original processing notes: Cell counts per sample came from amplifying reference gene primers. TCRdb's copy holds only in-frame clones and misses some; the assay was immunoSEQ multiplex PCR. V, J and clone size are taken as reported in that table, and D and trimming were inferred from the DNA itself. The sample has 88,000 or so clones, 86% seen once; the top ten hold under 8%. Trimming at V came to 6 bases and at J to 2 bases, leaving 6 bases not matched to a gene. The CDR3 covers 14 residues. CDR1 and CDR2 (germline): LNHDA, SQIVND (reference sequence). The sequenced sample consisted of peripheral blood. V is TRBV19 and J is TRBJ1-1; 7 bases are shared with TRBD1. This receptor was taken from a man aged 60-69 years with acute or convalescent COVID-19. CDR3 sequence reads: CASRYRGSNTEAFF. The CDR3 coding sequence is TGTGCCAGTAGGTACAGGGGCTCAAACACTGAAGCTTTCTTT.